The clone carrying this T cell receptor (beta chain) occurred once. The sample belongs to a study of blood T cell repertoires in COVID-19. Study details: In each case, the material was cDNA or gDNA derived from T cells, B-cell-depleted T cells, or PBMCs.

In the original workflow: Scientists estimated how many nucleated cells there were by amplifying reference gene primers. Only in-frame clones appear in the TCRdb table, and some are missing; sequencing was by immunoSEQ multiplex PCR. V, J and clone size reflect that table, while D and trimming were determined from the DNA. The data show about 280,000 clones, roughly 85% seen once. Those enrolled, adults aged roughly 18 to 89 years, came from 24 US areas. Self-reported history from a screening survey and questionnaire set each donor's cohort. The receptor was isolated from a man aged 40-49 years who had been exposed to COVID-19. The specimen sequenced was PBMCs or T cells enriched from blood (not recorded which).

CDR3 protein: CASSAAGGEQFF. For the CDR3, the DNA is TGTGCCAGCAGTGCGGCGGGAGGTGAGCAGTTCTTC. This sequence joins TRBV6-4 and TRBJ2-1; TRBD2 matches at 8 bases. This CDR3 has 12 amino acids. Germline CDR1 and CDR2: MRHNA and SNTAGT. Unmatched junction bases numbered 2, after V lost 4 bases and J lost 9 bases.